The 19 T cell receptor beta chains below were found in one sample sequenced in a study of shared clonotypes between healthy human individuals. The assay was immunoSEQ multiplex PCR, and TCRdb's table has in-frame clones only and misses some. The sample consists of 450,000 to 500,000 clones, 78% of them appearing once. The specimen was PBMCs. The receptors shown here come from a woman in her thirties or forties in good health. Some clones in this sample may be carry-over from other donors' samples.

The rearrangement joins TRBV29-1 to TRBJ2-5; a possible D gene is TRBD2 (5 bases). The J call may be incorrect, as the DNA end agrees better with TRBJ2-7. This CDR3 comprises 11 residues. CDR1 is SQVTM, CDR2 ANQGSEA, per germline. CDR3 nucleotide sequence: TGCAGCGTTGAGACTACCTACGAGCAGTACTTC. Translating it yields CSVETTYEQYF.

V gene TRBV28 combines with J gene TRBJ2-7; tentatively, D is TRBD1 or TRBD2 (5 bases each). Germline V CDR1 and CDR2: MDHEN, SYDVKM. V lost 1 base, J lost 5 bases, and 12 bases lay in between. The CDR3 extends over 14 amino acids. The CDR3 DNA reads as TGTGCCAGCAGTTTATCGGGACCCGGGCACGAGCAGTACTTC. Translating gives CASSLSGPGHEQYF. Full variable domain (rest looked up from reference TRBV28 and TRBJ2-7): DVKVTQSSRYLVKRTGEKVFLECVQDMDHENMFWYRQDPGLGLRLIYFSYDVKMKEKGDIPEGYSVSREKKERFSLILESASTNQTSMYLCASSLSGPGHEQYFGPGTRLTVT.

This clone was found many times. The chain has TRBV23-1 and TRBJ2-3; D unresolved. TRBV23-1 counts as an open reading frame of uncertain function. Trimming stripped 0 bases from V and 2 bases from J, with 12 bases between. This CDR3 has 16 amino acids. CDR3 bases: TGCGCCAGCAGTCAATCAAGGCAGCCTCCCACAGATACGCAGTATTTT. It specifies CASSQSRQPPTDTQYF.

There are many counts of this clone. The rearrangement uses TRBV7-2 and TRBJ1-1; D unresolved. The CDR3 is 15 amino acids. V lost 5 bases, J lost 1 base, and 14 bases lay in between. Looked up from germline, CDR1 is SGHTA and CDR2 is FQGNSA. The CDR3 spells CASSPHGLGNTEAFF. In DNA, the CDR3 is TGTGCCAGCAGCCCGCACGGGCTTGGGAACACTGAAGCTTTCTTT.

V gene TRBV19 combines with J gene TRBJ2-3, with 9 bases that match TRBD1. CDR3 length: 17 residues. With V trimmed by 5 bases and J by 0 bases, 9 bases remained unmatched. Germline V gives CDR1 LNHDA, CDR2 SQIVND (reference sequence). CDR3 protein: CASSQTQGARSTDTQYF. The CDR3 DNA sequence: TGTGCCAGTAGTCAAACACAGGGGGCGCGGAGCACAGATACGCAGTATTTT.

This clone came up once. This chain uses TRBV18 with TRBJ2-3, with D tentatively TRBD2 (5 bases). The CDR3 is 14 residues long. Germline V CDR1 and CDR2: KGHSH, LQKENI. The V end was cut by 1 base, the J end by 2 bases, with 7 bases between. For the CDR3, the DNA is TGTGCCAGCTCACCACTAGCGTACACAGATACGCAGTATTTT. This gives the protein CASSPLAYTDTQYF.

This clone was found once. V usage is TRBV5-1 and J usage is TRBJ2-5; TRBD2 is a possible D gene (6 bases). CDR1 is SGHRS, CDR2 YFSETQ, per germline. This CDR3 comprises 15 residues. Trimming took 2 bases from V and 3 from J, leaving 14 bases between them. This CDR3 is CASSFSSGGKETQYF. The CDR3 DNA is TGCGCCAGCAGCTTCAGTAGCGGTGGGAAAGAGACCCAGTACTTC.

This clone came up a few times. This chain links TRBV5-1 with TRBJ2-1, with no clear D. Germline CDR1 SGHRS, CDR2 YFSETQ. This CDR3 comprises 13 residues. V was trimmed by 2 bases and J by 9 bases, leaving 12 bases between them. The CDR3 is CASSFDLVGEQFF. The CDR3 DNA sequence: TGCGCCAGCAGCTTTGACCTAGTAGGTGAGCAGTTCTTC.

The genes are TRBV7-3 and TRBJ2-5; TRBD2 aligns across 7 bases. This CDR3 comprises 13 residues. Germline-derived CDR1 and CDR2 are SGHTA and FQGTGA. Trimming cost V 5 bases and J 4 bases; bases outside gene matches: 4. The CDR3 bases are TGTGCCAGCAGCGCGGGAGTAGGAGAGACCCAGTACTTC. This sequence encodes CASSAGVGETQYF.

The V call is TRBV2, the J call TRBJ1-2; tentative D call: TRBD1 (6 bases). Germline V gene data show CDR1 as SNHLY and CDR2 as FYNNEI. V gave up 6 bases and J gave up 0 bases, with 11 bases separating them. This CDR3 contains 14 residues. The CDR3 bases are TGTGCCAGCAGGAGACAGGTAGCTAACTATGGCTACACCTTC. This translates into CASRRQVANYGYTF.

A remark on this clone: Mismatch with germline at one junction end may stem from a read error. This chain connects TRBV28 to TRBJ1-1; 8 bases map to TRBD1. The CDR3 sequence is 15 residues long. Per the germline V gene, CDR1 is MDHEN and CDR2 is SYDVKM. The CDR3 DNA sequence: TGTGCCAACAGTCCTCGGACAGGGCGAACCACTGAAGCTTTCTTT. Encoded protein: CANSPRTGRTTEAFF.

The rearrangement links TRBV11-1 to TRBJ2-4; D could derive from TRBD1 or TRBD2 (6 bases each). Germline values: CDR1 SGHAT, CDR2 FQDESV (reference sequence). This CDR3 is built from 16 residues. V lost 1 base to trimming and J lost 3 bases, with 13 bases between them. This chain's CDR3 is CASSLGMEGVKNIQYF. Here the CDR3 DNA reads TGTGCCAGCAGCTTAGGGATGGAGGGGGTCAAAAACATTCAGTACTTC.

The chain has TRBV7-2 and TRBJ1-5; a weak D match, TRBD1 (6 bases). The CDR3 totals 15 residues. Per germline, CDR1 SGHTA and CDR2 FQGNSA. V lost 1 base, J lost 4 bases, and 11 bases lay in between. The CDR3 reads CASSLGWDNNQPQHF. The CDR3 bases are TGTGCCAGCAGCTTAGGATGGGACAATAATCAGCCCCAGCATTTT.

The V gene is TRBV30, the J gene TRBJ2-1, with D possibly TRBD2 on 6 matching bases. Trimming took off 2 bases at V and 6 bases at J, with 14 bases between the two ends. This CDR3 comprises 14 residues. Germline loops: CDR1 GTSNPN, CDR2 SVGIG (reference sequence). The CDR3 DNA is TGTGCCTGGAGTAGGGGAGGTAATGTCAATGAGCAGTTCTTC. Translation gives CAWSRGGNVNEQFF.

This clone was seen once. The V call is TRBV5-1, the J call TRBJ2-7; the D gene is possibly TRBD1 (6 bases). CDR3 length: 15 amino acids. Germline loops: CDR1 SGHRS, CDR2 YFSETQ. The V and J ends lost 7 bases and 4 bases respectively, with 21 bases between them. Written as DNA, the CDR3 is TGCGCCAGCCGAAATACAGGGCAGGGCACGTACGAGCAGTACTTC. Encoded protein: CASRNTGQGTYEQYF.

This clone was counted at least ten times. The chain combines TRBV18 with TRBJ2-7; D is perhaps TRBD1 (6 bases). Looked up from germline, CDR1 is KGHSH and CDR2 is LQKENI. V lost 5 bases to trimming and J lost 5 bases, with 22 bases between them. The CDR3 runs to 16 residues. CDR3 residues: CASSVSGTKGVDEQYF. The CDR3 DNA sequence: TGTGCCAGCTCAGTATCCGGGACAAAAGGGGTGGACGAGCAGTACTTC.

V is TRBV18 and J is TRBJ2-1; TRBD2 matches 13 bases. This CDR3 region has 15 residues. J lost 10 bases, V lost 3 bases, and 6 bases had no gene match. Per germline, CDR1 KGHSH and CDR2 LQKENI. The CDR3 is CASSPGLAGPREQFF. CDR3 nucleotides: TGTGCCAGCTCACCGGGACTAGCGGGACCTAGGGAGCAGTTCTTC.

The rearrangement joins TRBV11-2 to TRBJ2-1, with no clear D. Germline V gene lookup returns CDR1 SGHAT and CDR2 FQNNGV. V lost 1 base and J lost 5, with 9 bases in between. The CDR3 is made up of 14 amino acids. The CDR3: CASSLGTTNNEQFF. The DNA for the CDR3 is TGTGCCAGCAGCTTAGGGACCACGAACAATGAGCAGTTCTTC.

This clone was recorded once. This chain uses TRBV29-1 with TRBJ2-1; the match to TRBD1 covers 8 bases. Germline V gene lookup returns CDR1 SQVTM and CDR2 ANQGSEA. The V and J ends lost 2 bases and 8 bases, in that order; junction bases with no gene match: 8. The CDR3 spans 14 residues. The CDR3, as DNA: TGCAGCGTTGAAAGGGCAGGGGGCTTCGATGAGCAGTTCTTC. Protein: CSVERAGGFDEQFF.